This TCR beta chain originates from a study of response to subunit inactivated influenza vaccine. Study-wide points: That few new T cells are recruited by each seasonal influenza vaccination was the authors' suggestion.

The CDR3 spans 12 residues. Germline V gives CDR1 SQVTM, CDR2 ANQGSEA. Trimming removed 5 bases from V and 3 bases from J, with 11 bases in between. TCRdb called the RT-PCR reads again in MiXCR, with one record for every CDR3 protein. The sample consists of roughly 570,000 distinct CDR3 sequences, 14% of them appearing once. This clonotype was picked up many times. What it binds is not known. The chain has TRBV29-1 and TRBJ2-7; D gene uncertain. Sequenced here: PBMCs from blood, sampled 12 days after vaccination. The TCR sequence derives from a man aged 45-60 years who received an inactivated influenza vaccine. CDR3 sequence: CSVSPAGYEQYF. The CDR3 DNA is TGCAGCGTTTCTCCGGCCGGCTACGAGCAGTACTTC.